This T cell receptor beta chain comes out of a study of blood T cells in healthy people across ages. For the study at large: Using template switching, researchers captured about one barcoded beta molecule for each two T cells.

A second PCR, run for roughly 6 to 11 cycles, used a sample-barcoded 5' primer plus a J-beta primer mix. TCRdb analysed the 5' RACE reads with MiXCR anew, one entry per CDR3 protein. This table has roughly 800,000 distinct CDR3 sequences, 58% appearing once. The CDR3 totals 21 residues. Germline-derived CDR1 and CDR2 are SGHAT and FQNNGV. Unmatched junction bases numbered 27, after V lost 4 bases and J lost 4 bases. Sequencing was performed on blood. The origin of this receptor is a man aged 25-45 years in good health. The chain joins TRBV11-2 to TRBJ1-2, with TRBD1 matching over 7 bases. Written as DNA, the CDR3 is TGTGCCAGCAGCTCAAGGACTAGCGGGAGGGAGACCCAGGGGGTGATCTATGGCTACACCTTC. It codes for CASSSRTSGRETQGVIYGYTF.